Reported below is one TCR beta chain. Its antigen remains unidentified. The TCR beta cDNA libraries contained unique molecular identifiers. TCRdb used MiXCR to reprocess the PCR reads, holding one entry per CDR3 protein. The data show about 770,000 distinct CDR3 sequences, about half seen once. The data originate from a study of post-analysis software for immune sequencing data. V was clipped by 3 bases and J by 4 bases, with 14 bases between them. Germline values: CDR1 DFQATT, CDR2 SNEGSKA (reference sequence). The length of the CDR3 is 14 residues. Overall study findings and caveats: F measure grouped same-batch samples tightly together. Significantly lower normalized Chao1 diversity was found in patients with multiple sclerosis relative to controls. Elevated frequency relative to controls characterized roughly 5 TRBV segments in patients, TRBV5-6, TRBV5-1 and TRBV20-1 among them.

The sequencing sample was made of blood. The chain couples TRBV20-1 to TRBJ2-3; a weak D match, TRBD2 (6 bases). The sequence came from a girl between 10 and 17 years old with multiple sclerosis. The CDR3 coding sequence is TGCAGTGCTAGGACTAGAATTTTCTCAGATACGCAGTATTTT. Translation gives CSARTRIFSDTQYF.